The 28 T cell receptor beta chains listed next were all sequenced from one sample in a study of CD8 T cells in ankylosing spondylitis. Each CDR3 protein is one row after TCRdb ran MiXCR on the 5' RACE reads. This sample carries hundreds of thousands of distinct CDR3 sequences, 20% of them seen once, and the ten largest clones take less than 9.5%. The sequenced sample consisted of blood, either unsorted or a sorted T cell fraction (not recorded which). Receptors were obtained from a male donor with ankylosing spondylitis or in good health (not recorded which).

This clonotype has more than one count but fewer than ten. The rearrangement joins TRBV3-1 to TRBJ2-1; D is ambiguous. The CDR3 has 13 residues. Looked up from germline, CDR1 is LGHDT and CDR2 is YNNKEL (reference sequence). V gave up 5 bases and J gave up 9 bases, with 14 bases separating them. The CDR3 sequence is CASSSHVNAEQFF. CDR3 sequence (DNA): TGTGCCAGCAGCTCCCACGTTAATGCTGAGCAGTTCTTC.

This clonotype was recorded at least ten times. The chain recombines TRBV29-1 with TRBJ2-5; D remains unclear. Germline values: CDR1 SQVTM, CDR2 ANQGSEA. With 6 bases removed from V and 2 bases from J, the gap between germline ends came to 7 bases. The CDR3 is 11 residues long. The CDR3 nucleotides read TGCAGCGTGGGGTCTCAAGAGACCCAGTACTTC. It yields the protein CSVGSQETQYF.

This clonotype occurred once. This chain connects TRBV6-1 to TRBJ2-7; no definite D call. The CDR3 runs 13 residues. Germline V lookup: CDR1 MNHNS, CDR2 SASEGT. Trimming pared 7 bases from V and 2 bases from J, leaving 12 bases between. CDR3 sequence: CASNPTWAYEQYV. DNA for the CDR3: TGTGCCAGCAACCCGACATGGGCCTACGAGCAGTACGTC.

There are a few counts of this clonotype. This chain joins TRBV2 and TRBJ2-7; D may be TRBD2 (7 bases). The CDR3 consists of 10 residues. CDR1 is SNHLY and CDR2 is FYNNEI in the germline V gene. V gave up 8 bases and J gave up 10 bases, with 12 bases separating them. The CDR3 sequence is CASGEGDQYV. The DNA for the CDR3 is TGTGCCAGCGGGGAGGGGGATCAGTACGTC.

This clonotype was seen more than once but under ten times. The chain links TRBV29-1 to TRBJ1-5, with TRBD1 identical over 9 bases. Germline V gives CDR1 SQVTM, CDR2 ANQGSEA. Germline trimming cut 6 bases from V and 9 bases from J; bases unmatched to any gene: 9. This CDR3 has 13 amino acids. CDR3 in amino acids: CSVVTGGQGPQHF. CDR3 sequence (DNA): TGCAGCGTGGTGACAGGGGGACAAGGGCCCCAGCATTTT.

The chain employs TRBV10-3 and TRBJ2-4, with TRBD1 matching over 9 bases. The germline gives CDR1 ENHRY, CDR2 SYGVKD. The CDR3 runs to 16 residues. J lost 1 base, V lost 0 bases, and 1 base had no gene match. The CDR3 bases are TGTGCCATCAGTGAGTCGGACAGGGGTGCCAAAAACATTCAGTACTTC. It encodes CAISESDRGAKNIQYF.

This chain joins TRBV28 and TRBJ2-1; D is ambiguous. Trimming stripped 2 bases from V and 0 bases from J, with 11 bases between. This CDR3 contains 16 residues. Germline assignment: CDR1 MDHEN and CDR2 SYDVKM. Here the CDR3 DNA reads TGTGCCAGCAGTTTAGTTCGGCTCGGCTCCTACAATGAGCAGTTCTTC. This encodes CASSLVRLGSYNEQFF. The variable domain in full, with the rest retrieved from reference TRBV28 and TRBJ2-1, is DVKVTQSSRYLVKRTGEKVFLECVQDMDHENMFWYRQDPGLGLRLIYFSYDVKMKEKGDIPEGYSVSREKKERFSLILESASTNQTSMYLCASSLVRLGSYNEQFFGPGTRLTVL.

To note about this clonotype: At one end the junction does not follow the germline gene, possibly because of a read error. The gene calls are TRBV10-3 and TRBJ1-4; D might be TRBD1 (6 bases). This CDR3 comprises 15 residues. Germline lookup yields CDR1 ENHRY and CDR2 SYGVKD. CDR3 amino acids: CAISESGQGNGKLFF. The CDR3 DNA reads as TGTGCCATCAGTGAGTCCGGGCAGGGGAATGGAAAACTGTTTTTT.

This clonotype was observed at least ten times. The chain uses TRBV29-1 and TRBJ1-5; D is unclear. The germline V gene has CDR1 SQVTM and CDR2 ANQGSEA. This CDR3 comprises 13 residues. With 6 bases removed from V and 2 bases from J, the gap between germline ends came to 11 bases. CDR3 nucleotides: TGCAGCGTCGGATCCGGTGGCAATCAGCCCCAGCATTTT. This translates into CSVGSGGNQPQHF.

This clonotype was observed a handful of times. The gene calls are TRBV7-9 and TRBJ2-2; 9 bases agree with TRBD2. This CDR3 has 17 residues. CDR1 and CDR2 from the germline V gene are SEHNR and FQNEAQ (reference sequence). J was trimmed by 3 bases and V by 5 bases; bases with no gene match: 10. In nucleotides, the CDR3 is TGTGCCAGCAGCCCGTTTATTAGCGGGGGACACACCGGGGAGCTGTTTTTT. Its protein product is CASSPFISGGHTGELFF.

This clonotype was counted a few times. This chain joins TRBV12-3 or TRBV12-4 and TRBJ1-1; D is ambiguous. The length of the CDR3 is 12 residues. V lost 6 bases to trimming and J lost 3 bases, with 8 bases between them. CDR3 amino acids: CASRESDTEAFF. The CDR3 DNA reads TGTGCCAGCAGAGAGTCGGACACTGAAGCTTTCTTT.

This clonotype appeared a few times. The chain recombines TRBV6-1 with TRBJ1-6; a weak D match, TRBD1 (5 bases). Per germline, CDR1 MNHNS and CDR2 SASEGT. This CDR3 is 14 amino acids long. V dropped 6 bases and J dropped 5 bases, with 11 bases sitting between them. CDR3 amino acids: CASRFQGDNSPLHF. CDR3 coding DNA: TGTGCCAGCAGATTCCAGGGTGATAATTCACCCCTCCACTTT.

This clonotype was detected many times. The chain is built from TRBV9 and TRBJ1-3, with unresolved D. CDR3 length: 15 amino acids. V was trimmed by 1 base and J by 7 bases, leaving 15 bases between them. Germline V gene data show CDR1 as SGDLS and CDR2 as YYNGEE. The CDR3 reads CASSVSREGGNTIYF. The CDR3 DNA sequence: TGTGCCAGCAGCGTATCAAGGGAAGGTGGGAACACCATATATTTT.

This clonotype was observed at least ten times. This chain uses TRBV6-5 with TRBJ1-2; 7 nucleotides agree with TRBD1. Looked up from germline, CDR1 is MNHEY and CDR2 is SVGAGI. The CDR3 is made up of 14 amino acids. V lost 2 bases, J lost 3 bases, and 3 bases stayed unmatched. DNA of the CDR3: TGTGCCAGCAGTTACAGGGGGCCCTACTATGGCTACACCTTC. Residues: CASSYRGPYYGYTF.

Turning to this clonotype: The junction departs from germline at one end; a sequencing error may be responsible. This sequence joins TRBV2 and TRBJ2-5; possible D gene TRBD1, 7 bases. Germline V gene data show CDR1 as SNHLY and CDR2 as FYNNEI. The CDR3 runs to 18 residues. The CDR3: CTSRSNNRRDSDQETQYF. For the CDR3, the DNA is TGTACCAGCAGGTCTAATAATCGGAGGGACAGCGACCAAGAGACCCAGTACTTC.

The CDR3 DNA sequence: TGCAGCGTTGTTGGGCAGGCAGAGACCCAGTACTTC. Translated, it gives CSVVGQAETQYF. This rearrangement joins TRBV29-1 to TRBJ2-5; the D is unclear. Per germline, CDR1 SQVTM and CDR2 ANQGSEA. This CDR3 is built from 12 residues. V was trimmed by 4 bases and J by 4 bases, leaving 10 bases between them.

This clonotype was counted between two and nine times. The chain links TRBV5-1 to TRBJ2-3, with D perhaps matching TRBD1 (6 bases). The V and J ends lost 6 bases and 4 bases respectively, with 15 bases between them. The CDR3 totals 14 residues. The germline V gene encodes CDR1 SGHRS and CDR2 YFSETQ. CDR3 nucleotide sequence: TGCGCCAGCACATGGCAGGCAGGGGCAGATACGCAGTATTTT. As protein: CASTWQAGADTQYF. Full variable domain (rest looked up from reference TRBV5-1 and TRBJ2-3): KAGVTQTPRYLIKTRGQQVTLSCSPISGHRSVSWYQQTPGQGLQFLFEYFSETQRNKGNFPGRFSGRQFSNSRSEMNVSTLELGDSALYLCASTWQAGADTQYFGPGTRLTVL.

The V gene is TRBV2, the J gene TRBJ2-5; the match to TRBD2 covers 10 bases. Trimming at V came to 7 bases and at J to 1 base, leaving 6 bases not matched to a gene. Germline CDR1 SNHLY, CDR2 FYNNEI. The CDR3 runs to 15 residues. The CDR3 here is CASKSLAGAQETQYF. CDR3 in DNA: TGTGCCAGCAAGTCTCTAGCGGGGGCCCAAGAGACCCAGTACTTC. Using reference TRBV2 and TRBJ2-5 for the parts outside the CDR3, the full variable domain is EPEVTQTPSHQVTQMGQEVILRCVPISNHLYFYWYRQILGQKVEFLVSFYNNEISEKSEIFDDQFSVERPDGSNFTLKIRSTKLEDSAMYFCASKSLAGAQETQYFGPGTRLLVL.

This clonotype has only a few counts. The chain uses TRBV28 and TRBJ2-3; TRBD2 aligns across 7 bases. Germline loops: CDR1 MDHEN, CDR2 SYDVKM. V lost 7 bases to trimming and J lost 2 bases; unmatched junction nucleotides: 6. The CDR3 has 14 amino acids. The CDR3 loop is CASKLAEYTDTQYF. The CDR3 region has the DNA TGTGCCAGCAAGCTAGCGGAATACACAGATACGCAGTATTTT.

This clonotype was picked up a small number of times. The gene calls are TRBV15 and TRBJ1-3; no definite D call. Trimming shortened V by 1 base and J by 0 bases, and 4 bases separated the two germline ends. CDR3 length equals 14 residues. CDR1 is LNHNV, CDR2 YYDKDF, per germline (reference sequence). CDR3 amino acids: CATSRAYSGNTIYF. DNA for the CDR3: TGTGCCACCAGCAGAGCTTACTCTGGAAACACCATATATTTT.

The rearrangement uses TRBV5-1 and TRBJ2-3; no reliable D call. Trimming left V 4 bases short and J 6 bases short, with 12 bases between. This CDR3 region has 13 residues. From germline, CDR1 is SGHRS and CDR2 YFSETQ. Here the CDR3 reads CASSPRGQDTQYF. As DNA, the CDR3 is TGCGCCAGCAGCCCCCGTGGTCAGGATACGCAGTATTTT. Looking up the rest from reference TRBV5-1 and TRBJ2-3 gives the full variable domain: KAGVTQTPRYLIKTRGQQVTLSCSPISGHRSVSWYQQTPGQGLQFLFEYFSETQRNKGNFPGRFSGRQFSNSRSEMNVSTLELGDSALYLCASSPRGQDTQYFGPGTRLTVL.

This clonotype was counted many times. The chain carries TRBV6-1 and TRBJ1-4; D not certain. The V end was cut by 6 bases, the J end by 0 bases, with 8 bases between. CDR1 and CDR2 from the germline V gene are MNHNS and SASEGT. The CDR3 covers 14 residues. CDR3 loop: CASSPGPTNEKLFF. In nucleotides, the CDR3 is TGTGCCAGCAGCCCAGGTCCAACTAATGAAAAACTGTTTTTT.

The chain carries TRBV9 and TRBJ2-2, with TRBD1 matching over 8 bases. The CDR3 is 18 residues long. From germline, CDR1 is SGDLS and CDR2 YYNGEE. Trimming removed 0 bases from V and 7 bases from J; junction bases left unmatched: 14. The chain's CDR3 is CASSVGNRGALGGGELFF. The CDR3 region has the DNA TGTGCCAGCAGCGTAGGGAACAGGGGGGCCCTAGGTGGCGGGGAGCTGTTTTTT.

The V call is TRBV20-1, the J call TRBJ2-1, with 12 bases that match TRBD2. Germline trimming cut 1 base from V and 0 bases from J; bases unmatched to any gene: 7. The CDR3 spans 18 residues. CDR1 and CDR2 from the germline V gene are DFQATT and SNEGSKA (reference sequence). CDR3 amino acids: CSARGLAGAASSYNEQFF. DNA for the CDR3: TGCAGTGCTAGAGGACTAGCGGGGGCCGCCTCCTCCTACAATGAGCAGTTCTTC.

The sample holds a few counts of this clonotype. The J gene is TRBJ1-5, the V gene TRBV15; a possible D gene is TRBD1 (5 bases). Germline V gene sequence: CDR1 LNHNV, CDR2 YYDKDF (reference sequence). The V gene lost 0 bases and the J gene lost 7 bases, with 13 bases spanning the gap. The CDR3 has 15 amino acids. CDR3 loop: CATSRDLVGLQPQHF. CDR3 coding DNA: TGTGCCACCAGCAGAGATCTTGTGGGGCTGCAGCCCCAGCATTTT.

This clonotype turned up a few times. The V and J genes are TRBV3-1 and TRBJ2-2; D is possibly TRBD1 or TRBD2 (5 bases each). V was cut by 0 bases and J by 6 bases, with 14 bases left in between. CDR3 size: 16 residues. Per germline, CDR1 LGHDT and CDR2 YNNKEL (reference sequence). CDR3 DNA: TGTGCCAGCAGCCAAGATTTAGGGACGAGCGCCGGGGAGCTGTTTTTT. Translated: CASSQDLGTSAGELFF.

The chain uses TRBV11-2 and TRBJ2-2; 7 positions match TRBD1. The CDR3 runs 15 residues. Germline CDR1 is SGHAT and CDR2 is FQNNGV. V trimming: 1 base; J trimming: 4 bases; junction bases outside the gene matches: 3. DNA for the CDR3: TGTGCCAGCAGCTTAGGGACAGGTGCCACCGGGGAGCTGTTTTTT. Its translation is CASSLGTGATGELFF.

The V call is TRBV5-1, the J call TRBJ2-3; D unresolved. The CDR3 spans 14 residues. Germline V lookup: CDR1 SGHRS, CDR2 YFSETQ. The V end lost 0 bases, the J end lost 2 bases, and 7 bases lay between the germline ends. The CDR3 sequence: CASSLERHTDTQYF. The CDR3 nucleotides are TGCGCCAGCAGCTTGGAGCGACACACAGATACGCAGTATTTT. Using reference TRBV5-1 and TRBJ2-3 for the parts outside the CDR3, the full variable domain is KAGVTQTPRYLIKTRGQQVTLSCSPISGHRSVSWYQQTPGQGLQFLFEYFSETQRNKGNFPGRFSGRQFSNSRSEMNVSTLELGDSALYLCASSLERHTDTQYFGPGTRLTVL.